This TCR beta chain was recovered during a study of T cell changes during pregnancy in multiple sclerosis (dated by TCRdb to between 2018 and 2020). Study-level background: The study examined how the T cell repertoire changed over the course of pregnancy in women with multiple sclerosis.

Library method: the immunoSEQ multiplex PCR assay. The source is immuneACCESS, and TCRdb retained only in-frame sequences with V and J called. Part of the clones is not carried over; for the studies checked, unresolved V genes explain less than half of this, and the remainder is unexplained. The sample table records roughly 110,000 clones; roughly 92% of these occur just once. 1.5% of the sample rests with the top ten. Remarks on this clone: Its specific antigen is unknown. No quality values exist for individual bases; no much larger clone is one base distant.

Here V drops 4 bases and J drops 1 base, and the junction holds 0 bases not matched to any gene. Reading from cysteine to phenylalanine, the CDR3 counts 14 amino acids. Only the CDR3 DNA stays, 42 bases, in frame from base 1. The CDR1 and CDR2 encoded by the germline V gene are MNHNS and SASEGT. This sample comprised peripheral blood, obtained in the third trimester of pregnancy. This receptor chain uses TRBV6-1 and TRBJ2-3, with 9 bases matching TRBD2. The clonotype comes from a female donor with multiple sclerosis, enrolled in a pregnancy study. The CDR3 region: CASSGGGGTDTQYF. The sequenced DNA is TGTGCCAGCAGTGGCGGGGGGGGCACAGATACGCAGTATTTT.